These T cell receptor beta chains were read from a single sample in a study. TCRdb analysed the RT-PCR reads with MiXCR anew, one entry per CDR3 protein. Of hundreds of thousands of distinct CDR3 sequences listed, 13% to 15% are singletons. Sequencing was performed on memory CD4+ T cells from blood. The source of these receptors is a female donor in good health, serving as a healthy control. The CDR3 runs from the conserved cysteine through the conserved F or W. The D gene is left open where the match is weak. Some rows mark clone size as missing; the rest say once, few, many or name a class of expanded clone.

J	size	V	D	DNA	CDR3
TRBJ1-2	many	TRBV7-3	TRBD1	TGTGCCAGCAGCCCGACAGGGGGCACGGCATTCGCTGGCTACACCTTC	CASSPTGGTAFAGYTF
TRBJ2-3	many	TRBV6-1	.	TGTGCCAGCAGATTTGGGGCTGTACCAGATACGCAGTATTTT	CASRFGAVPDTQYF
TRBJ2-1	.	TRBV20-1	.	TGCAGTGCTAGAGGCGGAGCTAGCCGCCCGAGCTCCTACAATGAGCAGTTCTTC	CSARGGASRPSSYNEQFF
TRBJ1-1	many	TRBV29-1	.	TGCAGCGTCGGAGAGGGGGGTGGGACTGAAGCTTTCTTT	CSVGEGGGTEAFF
TRBJ1-2	few	TRBV9	.	TGTGCCAGCAGCGTAGAATTGGGCAGTAACTATGGCTACACCTTC	CASSVELGSNYGYTF
TRBJ2-5	many	TRBV12-3/TRBV12-4	TRBD1	TGTGCCAGCAGTTTAGGGCAGGGGGCTTCATCATGGGCGACCCAGTACTTC	CASSLGQGASSWATQYF
TRBJ1-1	few	TRBV20-1	TRBD1	TGCAGTGCTAGAAGGACAGGGAACACTGAAGCTTTCTTT	CSARRTGNTEAFF
TRBJ2-7	.	TRBV9	TRBD1	TGTGCCAGCAGCGTAGGGAATACAGGGGACGAGCAGTACTTC	CASSVGNTGDEQYF
TRBJ2-1	.	TRBV24-1	TRBD2	TGTGCCACCAGTGATCCATCCGGGACTAGCGGGATCAATGAGCAGTTCTTC	CATSDPSGTSGINEQFF
TRBJ1-6	.	TRBV4-3	.	TGCGCCAGCAGCCAAGAGTCAAATTATAATTCACCCCTCCACTTT	CASSQESNYNSPLHF
TRBJ1-1	.	TRBV7-3	.	TGTGCCAGCAGCTTAACGGCCGGAGGGATCACTGAAGCTTTCTTT	CASSLTAGGITEAFF
TRBJ1-5	few	TRBV27	TRBD1	TGTGCCAGCACCACGGGACAGGGGTATCAGCCCCAGCATTTT	CASTTGQGYQPQHF
TRBJ2-2	.	TRBV28	.	TGTGCCAGCAGTTTCTTTGGGAAGAACACCGGGGAGCTGTTTTTT	CASSFFGKNTGELFF
TRBJ2-1	many	TRBV20-1	TRBD2	TGCAGTGCTAGAGGTCTAGCGGGAGTTGAGCAGTTCTTC	CSARGLAGVEQFF
TRBJ2-1	.	TRBV7-8	.	TGTGCCAGCAGCTTATCACTGAACAATGAGCAGTTCTTC	CASSLSLNNEQFF
TRBJ2-7	.	TRBV27	.	TGTGCCAGCAGTCCACAAAGTCGGGAGCAGTACTTC	CASSPQSREQYF
TRBJ1-1	few	TRBV9	.	TGTGCCAGCAGCTTCCGGGACACCATGAACACTGAAGCTTTCTTT	CASSFRDTMNTEAFF
TRBJ2-2	few	TRBV2	.	TGTGCCAGCCCTGCCAGGGTAGCCACCGGGGAGCTGTTTTTT	CASPARVATGELFF
TRBJ2-3	.	TRBV5-4	.	TGTGCCAGCAGCCCCTCGAGGGGCGGGAGCACAGATACGCAGTATTTT	CASSPSRGGSTDTQYF
TRBJ2-2	few	TRBV7-3	.	TGTGCCAGCAAGGAGGGGGCAGGGACCGGGGAGCTGTTTTTT	CASKEGAGTGELFF
TRBJ1-5	.	TRBV28	.	TGTGCCGGCACCGGGGGGGTTTCGGGCAATCAGCCCCAGCATTTT	CAGTGGVSGNQPQHF
TRBJ2-5	.	TRBV24-1	TRBD1	TGTGCCACCAGTGATACTCGACAGGGGGGACAAGAGACCCAGTACTTC	CATSDTRQGGQETQYF
TRBJ2-7	many	TRBV30	.	TGTGCCTGGAGTGTCTCCGGGGGCACCTACGAGCAGTACTTC	CAWSVSGGTYEQYF
TRBJ2-1	many	TRBV5-1	TRBD2	TGCGCCAGCAGCTTGGGGGAGGGGACCTGGGGTGAGCAGTTCTTC	CASSLGEGTWGEQFF
TRBJ2-7	.	TRBV20-1	.	TGCAGTGCTTATCCGGGTTCTAGCTCCTACGAGCAGTACTTC	CSAYPGSSSYEQYF
TRBJ2-5	few	TRBV24-1	.	TGTGCCACCAGTGATCGACAGACCCCAGCCCAAGAGACCCAGTACTTC	CATSDRQTPAQETQYF
TRBJ2-3	many	TRBV7-2	.	TGTGCCAGCAGCTCCCTCTATGATACGCAGTATTTT	CASSSLYDTQYF
TRBJ1-5	.	TRBV20-1	.	TGCAGTGCTAGAGATCCGTCGGACCAGCCCCAGCATTTT	CSARDPSDQPQHF
TRBJ2-1	.	TRBV20-1	.	TGCAGTGCTAGAGATATCTTTTATGAGCAGTTCTTC	CSARDIFYEQFF
TRBJ2-7	few	TRBV15	TRBD2	TGTGCCACCAGCAGAGATTGGGGTAGCGGGGGGTACGAGCAGTACTTC	CATSRDWGSGGYEQYF
TRBJ2-7	many	TRBV12-3/TRBV12-4	TRBD1	TGTGCCAGCAGTCCGGGACAGGGTCTCTACGAGCAGTACTTC	CASSPGQGLYEQYF
TRBJ2-1	few	TRBV28	TRBD1	TGTGCCAGCAGTAAAGGGGGCGGCTCCTACAATGAGCAGTTCTTC	CASSKGGGSYNEQFF
TRBJ2-7	.	TRBV2	TRBD1	TGTGCCAGCAGTGCGCTCACAGGGGGTAAGAAAGGCGAGCAGTACTTC	CASSALTGGKKGEQYF
TRBJ1-1	.	TRBV20-1	.	TGCAGTCCACCAGGACCCTTGAACACTGAAGCTTTCTTT	CSPPGPLNTEAFF
TRBJ2-3	.	TRBV3-1	.	TGTGCCAGCAGCCGCCAAATTGGCCCCTTAAACACAGATACGCAGTATTTT	CASSRQIGPLNTDTQYF
TRBJ1-2	few	TRBV18	.	TGTGCCAGCTCACCAGAGGCGGAGAGGGGCTACACCTTC	CASSPEAERGYTF
TRBJ1-6	.	TRBV12-3/TRBV12-4	TRBD1	TGTGCCAGCAGCCAAACCTCGACAGGGTCAGGATCACCCCTCCACTTT	CASSQTSTGSGSPLHF
TRBJ2-7	.	TRBV6-2/TRBV6-3	.	TGTGCCAGCACCCGAGGGGACGGCGGCTACCCGTACGAGCAGTACTTC	CASTRGDGGYPYEQYF
TRBJ1-3	few	TRBV11-2	.	TGTGCCAGCAGCGCAGGACTGACTACCATATATTTT	CASSAGLTTIYF
TRBJ1-5	few	TRBV6-1	.	TGTGCCAGCACCCCGGACTATCAGCCCCAGCATTTT	CASTPDYQPQHF
TRBJ2-1	many	TRBV12-3/TRBV12-4	TRBD1	TGTGCCAGCAGTGGGATGTTGGGGTCAGGGGGCAATGAGCAGTTCTTC	CASSGMLGSGGNEQFF
TRBJ1-3	.	TRBV6-2/TRBV6-3	.	TGTGCCAGCGGGGACGTCGGGACTGGAAACACCATATATTTT	CASGDVGTGNTIYF
TRBJ2-3	few	TRBV2	TRBD2	TGTGCCAGCAGTGACTTGGCGGGAGGGCCATATACGCAGTATTTT	CASSDLAGGPYTQYF
TRBJ1-5	.	TRBV2	.	TGTGCCAGCTCCGGGGATTATCAGCCCCAGCATTTT	CASSGDYQPQHF
TRBJ1-1	.	TRBV12-3/TRBV12-4	.	TGTGCCAGCAGCCAAAGGGCAGGGGCGCAAGCTTTCTTT	CASSQRAGAQAFF
TRBJ2-2	few	TRBV15	TRBD1	TGTGCCACCAGCAGGGACAGGGCGAACACCGGGGAGCTGTTTTTT	CATSRDRANTGELFF
TRBJ1-5	many	TRBV29-1	.	TGCAGCGTTGCGCAGGGATCCAATCAGCCCCAGCATTTT	CSVAQGSNQPQHF
TRBJ2-1	few	TRBV20-1	TRBD2	TGCAGTGCTAGAGATTTTCCACTAGCGGAGTACAATGAGCAGTTCTTC	CSARDFPLAEYNEQFF
TRBJ2-3	few	TRBV7-9	TRBD2	TGTGCCAGCAGCTCCGGGACTAGCGGGGTTGGGGATACGCAGTATTTT	CASSSGTSGVGDTQYF
TRBJ2-7	.	TRBV28	.	TGTGCCAGCAGTTTACCGGGACGAGACTACGAGCAGTACTTC	CASSLPGRDYEQYF
TRBJ1-6	few	TRBV20-1	.	TGCAGTGCTAGACCCGGCACAGACGATAATTCACCCCTCCACTTT	CSARPGTDDNSPLHF